Detailed here is one T cell receptor (beta chain). The sample belongs to a study of blood T cell repertoires in COVID-19. Study details: Donors in the United States, Italy and Spain gave samples during acute or convalescent COVID-19. The cDNA or gDNA used as material had been derived from T cells, B-cell-depleted T cells, or PBMCs.

The CDR3 is made up of 12 amino acids. The V and J ends lost 3 bases and 9 bases, in that order; junction bases with no gene match: 5. The germline CDR1 and CDR2 sequences are SGHDT and YYEEEE. In the source study's methods: From reference gene primer amplification, estimates of nucleated cell counts were derived. The table came from immunoSEQ multiplex PCR; TCRdb's copy has only in-frame clones and leaves some out. D and trimming were read from the DNA, whereas the V and J calls and clone size are those reported in that table. Of approximately 220,000 clones in the sample, 85% were seen once. The chain links TRBV5-6 to TRBJ2-7, with TRBD1 matching 8 bases. The origin of this receptor is a man aged 45-65 years who had recovered from COVID-19. Sequencing was done on a sample of peripheral blood. CDR3 region: CASSSGQAVQYF. CDR3 sequence (DNA): TGTGCCAGCAGCTCGGGACAGGCGGTGCAGTACTTC.